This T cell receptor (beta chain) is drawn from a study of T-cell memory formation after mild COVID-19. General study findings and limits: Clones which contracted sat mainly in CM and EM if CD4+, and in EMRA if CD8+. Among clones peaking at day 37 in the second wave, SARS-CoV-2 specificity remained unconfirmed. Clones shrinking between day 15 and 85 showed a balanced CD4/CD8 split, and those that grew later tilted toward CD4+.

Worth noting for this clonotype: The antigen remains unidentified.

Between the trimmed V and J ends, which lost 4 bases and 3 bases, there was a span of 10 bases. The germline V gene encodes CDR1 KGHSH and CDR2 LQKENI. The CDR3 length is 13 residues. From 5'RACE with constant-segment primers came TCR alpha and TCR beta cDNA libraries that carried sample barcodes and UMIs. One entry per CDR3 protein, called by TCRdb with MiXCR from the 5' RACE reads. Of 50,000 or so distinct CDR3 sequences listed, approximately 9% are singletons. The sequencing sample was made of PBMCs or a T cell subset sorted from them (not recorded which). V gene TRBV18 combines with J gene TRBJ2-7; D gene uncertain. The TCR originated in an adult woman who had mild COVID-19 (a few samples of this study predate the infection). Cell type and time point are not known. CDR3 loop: CASSLPASYEQYF. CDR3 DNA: TGTGCCAGCTCACTACCGGCCAGCTACGAGCAGTACTTC.